Sequencing of this TCR beta chain was carried out in a study of human T cells and chemical hapten exposure. There are 15 residues in the CDR3. CDR1 and CDR2 from the germline V gene are SGHTA and FQGNSA. V dropped 5 bases and J dropped 4 bases, with 17 bases sitting between them. General observations from the study: It should be noted that donors had alopecia, so their immune response may differ from healthy people's.

Regarding this clonotype: Its antigen is unknown.

Via MiXCR, TCRdb re-called the RACE reads, giving one row per CDR3 protein. The profile shows 100,000 or so distinct CDR3 sequences, about 10% of them singletons. Indicated time point: patch test 1, 2 weeks after DPC sensitization. Treatment described: therapeutic diphenylcyclopropenone sensitization with weekly scalp DPC. The chain employs TRBV7-2 and TRBJ1-1; D remains ambiguous. Sample: whole blood, taken in connection with sensitization to the hapten diphenylcyclopropenone (DPC). This TCR came from a man aged 40-50 years with alopecia areata. Some clones in this sample may be carry-over from other donors' samples. The CDR3 reads CASSQGGTLGTEAFF. DNA for the CDR3: TGTGCCAGCAGCCAAGGTGGTACCCTGGGCACTGAAGCTTTCTTT. The full variable domain, its missing parts supplied by reference TRBV7-2 and TRBJ1-1, is GAGVSQSPSNKVTEKGKDVELRCDPISGHTALYWYRQSLGQGLEFLIYFQGNSAPDKSGLPSDRFSAERTGGSVSTLTIQRTQQEDSAVYLCASSQGGTLGTEAFFGQGTRLTVV.